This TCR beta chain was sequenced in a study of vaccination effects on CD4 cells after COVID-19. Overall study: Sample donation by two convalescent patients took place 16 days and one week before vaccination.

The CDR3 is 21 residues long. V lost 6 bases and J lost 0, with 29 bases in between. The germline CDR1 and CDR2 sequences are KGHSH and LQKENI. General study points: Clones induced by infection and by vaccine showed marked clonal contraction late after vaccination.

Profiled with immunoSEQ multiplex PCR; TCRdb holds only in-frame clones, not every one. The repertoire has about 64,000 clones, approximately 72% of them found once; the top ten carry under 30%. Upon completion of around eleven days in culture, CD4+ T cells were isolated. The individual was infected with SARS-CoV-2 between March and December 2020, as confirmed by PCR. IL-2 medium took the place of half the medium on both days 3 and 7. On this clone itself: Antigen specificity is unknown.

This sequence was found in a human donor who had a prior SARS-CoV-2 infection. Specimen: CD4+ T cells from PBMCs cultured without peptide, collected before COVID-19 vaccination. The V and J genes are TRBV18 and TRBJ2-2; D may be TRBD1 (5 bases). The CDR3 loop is CASSHGAFTRGNFANTGELFF. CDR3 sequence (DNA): TGTGCCAGCTCCCATGGGGCCTTTACCAGAGGCAATTTCGCGAACACCGGGGAGCTGTTTTTT.